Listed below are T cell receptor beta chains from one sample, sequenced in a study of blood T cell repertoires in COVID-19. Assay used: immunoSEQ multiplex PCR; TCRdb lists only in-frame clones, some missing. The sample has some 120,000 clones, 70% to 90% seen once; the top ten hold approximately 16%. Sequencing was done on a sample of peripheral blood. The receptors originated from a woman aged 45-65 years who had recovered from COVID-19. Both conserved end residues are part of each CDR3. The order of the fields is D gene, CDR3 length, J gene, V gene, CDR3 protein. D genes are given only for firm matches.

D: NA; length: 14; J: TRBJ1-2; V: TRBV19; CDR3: CASKLRSGDGGYTF
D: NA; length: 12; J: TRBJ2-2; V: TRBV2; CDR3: CAPRRESGELFF
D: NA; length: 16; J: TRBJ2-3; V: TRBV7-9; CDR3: CASRTTDGRGPDTQYF
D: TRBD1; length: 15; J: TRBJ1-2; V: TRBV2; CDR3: CASSGTGGLNYGYTF
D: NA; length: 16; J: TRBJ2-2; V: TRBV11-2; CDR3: CASSLSSRGYTGELFF
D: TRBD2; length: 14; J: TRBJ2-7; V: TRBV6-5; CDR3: CASAQAGVVHEQYF
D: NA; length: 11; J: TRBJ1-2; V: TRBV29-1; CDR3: CSVGGIGGYTF
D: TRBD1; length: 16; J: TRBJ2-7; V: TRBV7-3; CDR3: CASSLVAGQGANEQYF
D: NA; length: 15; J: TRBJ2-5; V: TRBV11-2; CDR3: CASSWGGLAVKTQYF
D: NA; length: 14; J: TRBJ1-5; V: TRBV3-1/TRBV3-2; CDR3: CASSPGVSNQPQHF
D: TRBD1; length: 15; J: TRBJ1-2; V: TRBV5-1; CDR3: CASSLAEGQGYGYTF
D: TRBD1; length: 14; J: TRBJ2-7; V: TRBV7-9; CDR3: CASSSRDRGYEQYF
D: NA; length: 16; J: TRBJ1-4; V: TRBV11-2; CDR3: CASSLDRGWEVEKLFF
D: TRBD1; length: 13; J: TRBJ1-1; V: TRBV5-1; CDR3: CASSSDRAGEAFF
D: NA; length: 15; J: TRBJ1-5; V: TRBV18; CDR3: CASSPASSPNQPQHF
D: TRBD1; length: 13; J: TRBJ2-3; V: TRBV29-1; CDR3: CSVRDRVHVRQYF
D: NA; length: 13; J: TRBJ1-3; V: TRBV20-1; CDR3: CSASTVSGNTIYF
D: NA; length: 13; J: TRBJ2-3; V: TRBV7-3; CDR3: CASSTTSTDTQYF
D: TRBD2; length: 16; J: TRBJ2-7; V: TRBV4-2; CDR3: CASSLSTGTSGYEQYF
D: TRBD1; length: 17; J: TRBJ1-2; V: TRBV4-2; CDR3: CASSQASGQGGTYGYTF
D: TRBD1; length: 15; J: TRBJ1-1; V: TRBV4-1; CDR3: CASSQALTGETEAFF
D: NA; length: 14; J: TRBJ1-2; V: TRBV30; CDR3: CAWSDWGANYGYTF